The clone carrying this T cell receptor (beta chain) was recorded many times. TCRdb re-called the 5' RACE reads with MiXCR, one entry per CDR3 protein. The sample records 110,000 to 150,000 distinct CDR3 sequences, under 7% being singletons. The V end lost 0 bases, the J end lost 0 bases, and 13 bases lay between the germline ends. The V gene's germline CDR1 is SGHRS and CDR2 YFSETQ. The CDR3 is 18 amino acids. The data were obtained in a study of T cells after yellow fever vaccination. The clonotype was recovered from a young man who received the YFV17D yellow fever vaccine. V is TRBV5-1 and J is TRBJ2-6; D unresolved. Sequenced here: CD4+ T cells sorted from PBMCs, sampled 10 days after the yellow fever booster vaccination. The CDR3 is CASSLVLQGNSGANVLTF. For the CDR3, the DNA is TGCGCCAGCAGCTTGGTCCTCCAAGGAAACTCTGGGGCCAACGTCCTGACTTTC.